The rows below give T cell receptor beta chains drawn from one sample of a study of prognosis after radiotherapy for stage I lung cancer. MiXCR, applied by TCRdb to the multiplex PCR reads, yields one record per CDR3 protein. The sample consists of about 35,000 distinct CDR3 sequences, about 31% of them appearing once. Sequenced here: PBMCs, sampled before or after stereotactic body radiation therapy (not recorded which). These receptors were taken from a donor of 50 years or more with non-small cell lung cancer. Both conserved end residues are part of each CDR3. D genes are given only for firm matches. Size values are once, few and many counts, or a class for expanded clones, and some rows have none.

j_call d_call clone_size v_call cdr3_nt cdr3_aa
TRBJ1-6 . many TRBV3-1 TGTGCCAGCAGCCAGAGGGACTATAATTCACCCCTCCACTTT CASSQRDYNSPLHF
TRBJ1-3 . many TRBV9 TGTGCCAGCAGCGCGACCGGGACTGACATTGGAAACACCATATATTTT CASSATGTDIGNTIYF
TRBJ1-5 . few TRBV6-1 TGTGCCAGCAGTGAAGCCCAACTAGTGACAGTCCGCCTTAATCATCCCCAGCATTTT CASSEAQLVTVRLNHPQHF
TRBJ1-3 . . TRBV7-6 TGTGCCAGAAGCCGGACGGACAGTTCTGGAAACACCATATATTTT CARSRTDSSGNTIYF
TRBJ2-7 . many TRBV20-1 TGCAGTGCTAGCGGGGACACCAACTCCTACGAGCAGTACTTC CSASGDTNSYEQYF
TRBJ2-1 . many TRBV19 TGTGCCACCGGAGGCTTCTCCAATGAGCAGTTCTTC CATGGFSNEQFF
TRBJ1-2 TRBD1 medium-sized TRBV6-1 TGTGCCAGCAGCGCTACCGGGACAGGGAGGGTCGACTATGGCTACACCTTC CASSATGTGRVDYGYTF
TRBJ2-7 TRBD1 many TRBV7-6 TGTGCCAGCAGTCGCACACAGGGGGACCTCTACGAGCAGTACTTC CASSRTQGDLYEQYF
TRBJ2-3 TRBD2 many TRBV19 TGTGCCAGTAGAACAACTCGGGGGGGCTACACAGATACGCAGTATTTT CASRTTRGGYTDTQYF
TRBJ1-4 TRBD1 many TRBV20-1 TGCAGTGCTTCCCGGACAGGGGGTAGGGCAACTAATGAAAAACTGTTTTTT CSASRTGGRATNEKLFF
TRBJ2-3 . . TRBV30 TGTGCCTGGGGGGGGACAGTTCATATTATAGATACGCAGTATTTT CAWGGTVHIIDTQYF
TRBJ2-5 . . TRBV7-8 TGTGCCAGCAGCTATACCGGGACACAAGAGACTCATTACTTC CASSYTGTQETHYF
TRBJ1-6 . many TRBV19 TGTGCCAGTAGTATCGATTCCGGGGGAAATTCACCCCTCCACTTT CASSIDSGGNSPLHF
TRBJ2-6 . many TRBV12-3/TRBV12-4 TGTGCCAGCAGTTTTCGGGGGTCTGGGGCCAACGTCCTGACTTTC CASSFRGSGANVLTF
TRBJ1-2 . once TRBV5-5 TGTGCCATTAGCTTAACATCCGGGACGAGCGTGTGGACCTTC CAISLTSGTSVWTF
TRBJ1-6 . medium-sized TRBV6-5 TGTGCCAGCAGTTACGGAAGCCTGGATTCACCCCTCCACTTT CASSYGSLDSPLHF
TRBJ2-7 TRBD1 . TRBV24-1 TGTGCCACCAGTGATTTCGGGACAGGGTCCTACGAGCAGTACTTC CATSDFGTGSYEQYF
TRBJ1-6 . many TRBV11-2 TGTGCCAGCAGCTTTAACAATTCACCCCTCCACTTT CASSFNNSPLHF
TRBJ2-1 . many TRBV7-9 TGTGCCAGCAGCCAGACCCATGAGCAGTTCTTC CASSQTHEQFF
TRBJ1-1 . many TRBV18 TGTGCCAGCTCACCACCTCTGGGGGCGAACACTGAAGCTTTCTTT CASSPPLGANTEAFF
TRBJ2-7 TRBD2 large TRBV5-4 TGTGCCAGCAGCTTGGCGACTAGCGGGGGGATCTACGAGCAGTACTTC CASSLATSGGIYEQYF
TRBJ2-7 TRBD2 many TRBV20-1 TGCAGTGCTAGCGGTGGGGGGGGGACTTACTACGAGCAGTACTTC CSASGGGGTYYEQYF
TRBJ1-1 . many TRBV7-2 TGTGCCAGCAGCTTATTATTTAGAGGGGACACTGAAGCTTTCTTT CASSLLFRGDTEAFF
TRBJ2-6 . many TRBV30 TGTGCCTCCACGAGGGACTCTGGGGCCAACGTCCTGACTTTC CASTRDSGANVLTF
TRBJ1-3 . many TRBV20-1 TGCAGTGCTAGACTGCCAGGGAGGGGAGACACCATATATTTT CSARLPGRGDTIYF
TRBJ2-5 . many TRBV30 TGTGCCTGGAGTGTCTTGGGGACGCGAGAGACCCAGTACTTC CAWSVLGTRETQYF
TRBJ2-3 TRBD2 . TRBV5-1 TGCGCCAGCAGCTTGACTAGCGGGGTGGAAACAGATACGCAGTATTTT CASSLTSGVETDTQYF
TRBJ1-1 . many TRBV19 TGTGCCAGTAGATCTGGAGCAAGCCAGGACACTGAAGCTTTCTTT CASRSGASQDTEAFF
TRBJ1-4 TRBD1 once TRBV30 TGTACCTGGAGTGTAAGCAGGGGGGACGAAAAACTGTTTTTT CTWSVSRGDEKLFF
TRBJ2-7 TRBD1 medium-sized TRBV12-3/TRBV12-4 TGTGCCAGCAGTCCGGGACAGGGGGCTTGGGAGCAGTACTTC CASSPGQGAWEQYF
TRBJ2-1 TRBD1 medium-sized TRBV6-2/TRBV6-3 TGTGCCAGCACCCGGGACAGGGGGCGAGCCGGTGAGCAGTTCTTC CASTRDRGRAGEQFF
TRBJ1-5 . many TRBV19 TGTGCCAGTAGTATAGGCGGAGGTTCGCCCCAGCATTTT CASSIGGGSPQHF
TRBJ1-2 TRBD1 many TRBV11-2 TGTGCCAGCAGCCCGAGCAGCTTGGACAGGGGCTATGGCTACACCTTC CASSPSSLDRGYGYTF
TRBJ2-7 TRBD1 many TRBV19 TGTGCCAGTAGTACCGGGACAGGAATATACGAGCAGTACTTC CASSTGTGIYEQYF
TRBJ1-1 . many TRBV5-1 TGCGCCAGCAGCGCCGGGGGGGGCGAGGGTACTGAAGCTTTCTTT CASSAGGGEGTEAFF
TRBJ2-3 TRBD2 many TRBV28 TGTGCCAGCAGTTTATCTGGGGGGGGAGCTGATACGCAGTATTTT CASSLSGGGADTQYF
TRBJ1-1 . many TRBV7-9 TGTGCCAGCAGTTCCAGTGCGGGGGCGGGGGACACTGAAGCTTTCTTT CASSSSAGAGDTEAFF
TRBJ2-5 . many TRBV12-3/TRBV12-4 TGTGCCAGCAGTTTTTTGACAGAGACCCAGTACTTC CASSFLTETQYF
TRBJ1-2 TRBD1 many TRBV10-3 TGTGCCATCAGGGGACAGGTGGGTGGCTACACCTTC CAIRGQVGGYTF